Each of the 18 T cell receptor beta chains below was sequenced from the same sample in a study of T cells in localized non-small cell lung cancer. Assay: immunoSEQ multiplex PCR; the TCRdb copy retains only in-frame clones and omits some. The sample includes roughly 23,000 clones, around 90% of them seen just once. The sequences come from peripheral blood, collected before any cancer treatment. The receptor set was obtained from a male donor at least 60 years old with stage I lung adenocarcinoma.

In nucleotides, the CDR3 is TGTGCCAGCTCAGAGGAGGCGCCCAAAAATGAGCAGTTCTTC. Protein sequence: CASSEEAPKNEQFF. The chain couples TRBV18 to TRBJ2-1, with a tentative D call TRBD2 (5 bases). Trimming cost V 5 bases and J 7 bases, with 15 bases left between them. CDR3 size: 14 residues. Germline V gives CDR1 KGHSH, CDR2 LQKENI.

The gene calls are TRBV28 and TRBJ2-7; a possible D gene is TRBD1 (6 bases). Germline assignment: CDR1 MDHEN and CDR2 SYDVKM. This CDR3 spans 15 amino acids. V was shortened by 6 bases and J by 4 bases, with 19 bases between the two germline ends. The CDR3 DNA reads TGTGCCAGCAGCTCACTAGGGCAGGGGCGGTACGAGCAGTACTTC. Protein: CASSSLGQGRYEQYF. The full variable domain, completed using reference TRBV28 and TRBJ2-7, is DVKVTQSSRYLVKRTGEKVFLECVQDMDHENMFWYRQDPGLGLRLIYFSYDVKMKEKGDIPEGYSVSREKKERFSLILESASTNQTSMYLCASSSLGQGRYEQYFGPGTRLTVT.

The genes are TRBV7-8 and TRBJ2-1; tentatively, D is TRBD1 (6 bases). This CDR3 spans 13 amino acids. Looked up from germline, CDR1 is SGHVS and CDR2 is FQNEAQ. The germline V and J ends were trimmed by 5 bases and 15 bases, with 20 bases remaining between them. The DNA of the CDR3 is TGTGCCAGCAGCCGTACCATACAGGGAGATGCGTTCTTC. Encoded protein: CASSRTIQGDAFF.

This rearrangement joins TRBV7-2 to TRBJ2-3; a weak D match, TRBD1 (6 bases). CDR3 size: 17 residues. V was pared by 1 base and J by 2 bases, with 16 bases between. Germline loops: CDR1 SGHTA, CDR2 FQGNSA. In DNA form, the CDR3 reads TGTGCCAGCAGCTTAGGTGGTGGGGGCAGGGCCACAGATACGCAGTATTTT. It yields the protein CASSLGGGGRATDTQYF.

The chain joins TRBV6-5 to TRBJ2-1; D ambiguous. Germline CDR1 reads MNHEY; CDR2 reads SVGAGI. Trimming pared 8 bases from V and 7 bases from J, leaving 9 bases between. There are 11 residues in the CDR3. CDR3 region: CASSLRNEQFF. For the CDR3, the DNA is TGTGCCAGCTCCCTCCGGAATGAGCAGTTCTTC.

The chain joins TRBV11-2 to TRBJ2-5; D remains ambiguous. Germline CDR1 and CDR2: SGHAT and FQNNGV. Trimming pared 4 bases from V and 5 bases from J, leaving 8 bases between. CDR3 length: 12 amino acids. CDR3 loop: CASSSSVETQYF. The DNA for the CDR3 is TGTGCCAGCAGCTCGTCAGTGGAGACCCAGTACTTC.

The chain employs TRBV5-1 and TRBJ2-7; tentatively, D is TRBD2 (6 bases). CDR3 length equals 16 residues. Germline V gene lookup returns CDR1 SGHRS and CDR2 YFSETQ. V was clipped by 2 bases and J by 3 bases, with 18 bases between them. The CDR3 DNA reads TGCGCCAGCAGCTTTACCCGGGACTCGCTCATCTACGAGCAGTACTTC. It codes for CASSFTRDSLIYEQYF.

This clone was seen a few times. This chain links TRBV6-1 with TRBJ2-7, with D possibly being TRBD1 or TRBD2 (5 bases each). In germline, CDR1 is MNHNS, CDR2 SASEGT. With 8 bases removed from V and 5 bases from J, the gap between germline ends came to 16 bases. The CDR3 runs 13 residues. The CDR3 spells CASLNGALDEQYF. For the CDR3, the DNA is TGTGCCAGCTTAAACGGGGCTCTCGACGAGCAGTACTTC.

The chain is built from TRBV6-1 and TRBJ1-5; 9 bases are a match to TRBD1. CDR1 MNHNS and CDR2 SASEGT come from the germline V gene. The CDR3 sequence is 14 residues long. V lost 9 bases and J lost 4; bases outside the gene matches: 7. CDR3 nucleotides: TGTGCCAGTCAACAGGGGGCGCGAAATCAGCCCCAGCATTTT. This codes for CASQQGARNQPQHF.

This clone appeared once. The rearrangement uses TRBV28 and TRBJ1-1; 9 bases are a match to TRBD1. With V trimmed by 6 bases and J by 4 bases, 6 bases remained unmatched. CDR3 length: 14 residues. Germline values: CDR1 MDHEN, CDR2 SYDVKM. CDR3 sequence reads: CASSLGQGGTEAFF. CDR3 DNA sequence: TGTGCCAGCAGCCTGGGACAGGGCGGCACTGAAGCTTTCTTT.

The chain has TRBV28 and TRBJ2-7; D remains unclear. V dropped 8 bases and J dropped 7 bases, with 21 bases sitting between them. Germline loops: CDR1 MDHEN, CDR2 SYDVKM. The CDR3 covers 14 residues. This CDR3 reads CASSGGGAPREQYF. The CDR3 bases are TGTGCCAGCTCAGGTGGTGGTGCCCCTAGGGAGCAGTACTTC.

The chain has TRBV27 and TRBJ2-7, with 8 bases fitting TRBD1. This CDR3 is built from 15 residues. Unmatched junction bases numbered 8, after V lost 5 bases and J lost 2 bases. Per germline, CDR1 MNHEY and CDR2 SMNVEV (reference sequence). CDR3 in amino acids: CASSPMTGVAYEQYF. CDR3 coding DNA: TGTGCCAGCAGTCCCATGACAGGGGTGGCCTACGAGCAGTACTTC.

The chain combines TRBV6-6 with TRBJ1-5; 8 positions agree with TRBD1. Germline V CDR1 and CDR2: MNHNY, SVGAGI (reference sequence). The CDR3 has 15 residues. The trim removed 4 bases at V and 1 base at J, leaving 3 bases unmatched. The CDR3 sequence: CASSSGGRSNQPQHF. As DNA, the CDR3 is TGTGCCAGCAGTTCAGGGGGCAGGAGCAATCAGCCCCAGCATTTT.

The chain has TRBV27 and TRBJ2-7; no definite D call. Germline V gene lookup returns CDR1 MNHEY and CDR2 SMNVEV (reference sequence). The CDR3 has 16 amino acids. V lost 1 base to trimming and J lost 2 bases, with 15 bases between them. The CDR3 DNA reads as TGTGCCAGCAGTTTATTTGGTACAATGGAGACCTACGAGCAGTACTTC. It is translated as CASSLFGTMETYEQYF.

CDR3 nucleotide sequence: TGTGCCAGCCGGGGGGCCGGCGGGGAGCTGTTTTTT. Residues: CASRGAGGELFF. The chain employs TRBV6-5 and TRBJ2-2, with a tentative D call TRBD2 (7 bases). The ends were cut back, 8 bases at V and 7 bases at J, with 11 bases in the middle. The CDR3 is made up of 12 amino acids. Per the germline V gene, CDR1 is MNHEY and CDR2 is SVGAGI.

V gene TRBV7-9 combines with J gene TRBJ1-5, with 7 bases fitting TRBD1. This CDR3 comprises 13 residues. From germline, CDR1 is SEHNR and CDR2 FQNEAQ (reference sequence). Unmatched junction bases numbered 1, after V lost 4 bases and J lost 4 bases. CDR3 residues: CASSSQGNQPQHF. The CDR3 DNA reads as TGTGCCAGCAGCTCACAGGGGAATCAGCCCCAGCATTTT.

The J gene is TRBJ2-1, the V gene TRBV11-3; 8 bases line up with TRBD2. The CDR3 has 14 amino acids. CDR1 is SGHNT and CDR2 is YENEEA in the germline V gene. Trimming at V came to 5 bases and at J to 5 bases, leaving 5 bases not matched to a gene. CDR3 loop: CASSPGGSHNEQFF. Here the CDR3 DNA reads TGTGCCAGCAGCCCGGGGGGGTCCCACAATGAGCAGTTCTTC.

V is TRBV5-1 and J is TRBJ2-1; 8 nucleotides match TRBD2. V gave up 3 bases and J gave up 9 bases; unmatched junction bases: 14. From germline, CDR1 is SGHRS and CDR2 YFSETQ. This CDR3 spans 16 amino acids. The DNA of the CDR3 is TGCGCCAGCAGCTCCGCCCAGGCGGGGGGTTCTAGTGAGCAGTTCTTC. This gives the protein CASSSAQAGGSSEQFF.